A selection of T cell receptor beta chains follows, all from one sample in a study of shared clonotypes between healthy human individuals. Here immunoSEQ multiplex PCR was the method, and the copy in TCRdb shows in-frame clones only, minus some. Altogether around 700,000 clones are present, roughly 70% being singletons, with the ten largest covering about 1.8%. The sample comprised memory CD4+ T cells sorted from blood. The receptors shown here come from a woman aged 25-40 years in good health. CDR3s include the opening cysteine and the closing phenylalanine or tryptophan. Fields, in order: D gene, J gene, clone size, V gene, CDR3 DNA, CDR3 protein. The D gene is left open where the match is weak. A clone size is listed for some rows: how often the clone was seen (once, few, many), or a class if it is expanded.

.	TRBJ2-5	.	TRBV21-1	TGTGCCAGATCGACAGGAGGGAAGACCCAGTACTTC	CARSTGGKTQYF
TRBD2	TRBJ2-7	.	TRBV27	TGTGCCAGCAGTTCGACCGGGACTAGCGACTACGAGCAGTACTTC	CASSSTGTSDYEQYF
.	TRBJ2-1	.	TRBV28	TGTGCCAGCAGTCCGAAAGGAGGAAGGGAGCAGTTCTTC	CASSPKGGREQFF
.	TRBJ1-4	.	TRBV28	TGTGCCAGCAGTGGGCAGGAAAATGAAAAACTGTTTTTT	CASSGQENEKLFF
TRBD1	TRBJ1-2	.	TRBV15	TGTGCCACCAGCAGTGAACAGGGGGTAAGGGATGGCTACACCTTC	CATSSEQGVRDGYTF
.	TRBJ2-4	once	TRBV28	TGTGCCAGCAGTTTAGCCGGGAGAAACATTCAGTACTTC	CASSLAGRNIQYF
.	TRBJ2-5	.	TRBV7-2	TGTGCCAGCAGCAATACTAGAAGTAAAGAGACCCAGTACTTC	CASSNTRSKETQYF
.	TRBJ1-1	.	TRBV7-2	TGTGCCAGCAGCTTATTGGAGGAAACTGAAGCTTTCTTT	CASSLLEETEAFF
TRBD2	TRBJ2-5	.	TRBV28	TGTGCCAGCAGTCGAGTAGGATGGGTAGCGGGAACCTTTAAAGAGACCCAGTACTTC	CASSRVGWVAGTFKETQYF
.	TRBJ2-1	few	TRBV10-3	TGTGCCATCAGTGATCGAGGACCTGGTGAGCAGTTCTTC	CAISDRGPGEQFF
.	TRBJ2-3	.	TRBV30	TGTGCCTGGAGTCTGGGGGATACGCAGTATTTT	CAWSLGDTQYF
.	TRBJ2-2	.	TRBV25-1	TGTGCCAGCAGTGGACTAACGAACACCGGGGAGCTGTTTTTT	CASSGLTNTGELFF
.	TRBJ2-6	many	TRBV11-3	TGTGCCAGCAGCCTAGGGACTGGGGCCAACGTCCTGACTTTC	CASSLGTGANVLTF
.	TRBJ1-1	.	TRBV11-2	TGTGCCAGCAGCTTAGTCGGTGGCCCCATTGAAGCTTTCTTT	CASSLVGGPIEAFF
.	TRBJ1-2	.	TRBV28	TGTGCCAGCAGGGATACAGCGAGGGGCCTACTTGAGGGCTACACCTTC	CASRDTARGLLEGYTF
.	TRBJ2-1	.	TRBV7-9	TGTGCCAGCAGCTCCCCAACACCCGGCTCCTACAATGAGCAGTTCTTC	CASSSPTPGSYNEQFF
TRBD1	TRBJ1-5	.	TRBV6-1	TGTGCCAGCAGTGAGACAGGGGGCCACCAGCCCCAGCATTTT	CASSETGGHQPQHF
.	TRBJ1-1	.	TRBV5-1	TGCGCCAGCAGCTTGGCCTTTAGCCAGAACACTGAAGCTTTCTTT	CASSLAFSQNTEAFF
.	TRBJ1-4	.	TRBV11-2	TGTGCCAGCAGCCCGGGACATCGCGGTGAAAAACTGTTTTTT	CASSPGHRGEKLFF
.	TRBJ1-5	.	TRBV15	TGTGCCACCAGCAGAGATACCGGTAATCAGCCCCAGCATTTT	CATSRDTGNQPQHF
TRBD1	TRBJ1-2	.	TRBV7-9	TGTGCCAGCAGCCAAGGACAGGGAAACTATGGCTACACCTTC	CASSQGQGNYGYTF
.	TRBJ1-5	.	TRBV5-5	TGTGCCAGCAGCTCGCTCGTAAATCAGCCCCAGCATTTT	CASSSLVNQPQHF
TRBD1	TRBJ1-1	.	TRBV11-2	TGTGCCAGCAGGGGACAGGGAGGGCGGAACACTGAAGCTTTCTTT	CASRGQGGRNTEAFF
TRBD1	TRBJ1-1	.	TRBV30	TGTGCCTGGAGTACAGGGGGCTTGGGCACTGAAGCTTTCTTT	CAWSTGGLGTEAFF
.	TRBJ2-1	few	TRBV19	TGTGCCAGTAGTCTCGCCTTAATTGAGAATGAGCAGTTCTTC	CASSLALIENEQFF